Following are 27 T cell receptor beta chains from one sample sequenced in a study of blood T cell repertoires in COVID-19. Data came from immunoSEQ multiplex PCR; TCRdb stores just in-frame clones and leaves some out. The table includes approximately 170,000 clones, approximately 91% detected once. The sample taken for sequencing was PBMCs or T cells enriched from blood (not recorded which). These receptors came from a woman aged 18-29 years who had recovered from COVID-19.

V gene TRBV27 combines with J gene TRBJ2-1; D perhaps matches TRBD2 (5 bases). Germline lookup yields CDR1 MNHEY and CDR2 SMNVEV (reference sequence). The germline V and J ends were trimmed by 3 bases and 0 bases, with 12 bases remaining between them. The CDR3 is 16 residues long. The CDR3 DNA reads TGTGCCAGCAGTTTGCTGGTAGCGAGCTCCTACAATGAGCAGTTCTTC. This gives the protein CASSLLVASSYNEQFF.

The V gene is TRBV6-5, the J gene TRBJ1-2, with a tentative D call TRBD1 (5 bases). Germline V gene data show CDR1 as MNHEY and CDR2 as SVGAGI. The ends were cut back, 7 bases at V and 4 bases at J, with 7 bases in the middle. The CDR3 is 11 residues long. For the CDR3, the DNA is TGTGCCAGCACAGGGCTCTATGGCTACACCTTC. It translates to CASTGLYGYTF.

The chain couples TRBV6-5 to TRBJ2-1, with 10 bases matching TRBD2. Trimming removed 6 bases from V and 7 bases from J; junction bases left unmatched: 9. This CDR3 has 15 amino acids. Germline loops: CDR1 MNHEY, CDR2 SVGAGI. The CDR3 nucleotides are TGTGCCAGCAGCAGGGGAGCGGGAGGGCCGAATGAGCAGTTCTTC. Its translation is CASSRGAGGPNEQFF.

This rearrangement joins TRBV5-6 to TRBJ1-2; 7 positions agree with TRBD1. The J segment lost 3 bases and the V segment lost 0 bases, leaving 8 bases of the junction unmatched. CDR3 length: 16 residues. The germline V gene has CDR1 SGHDT and CDR2 YYEEEE. CDR3 residues: CASSLAEQGMHYGYTF. DNA of the CDR3: TGTGCCAGCAGCTTGGCCGAACAGGGGATGCACTATGGCTACACCTTC.

DNA of the CDR3: TGTGCCAGCAGTTACGGACTCCTCCAAGGTGGCTACACCTTC. It is translated as CASSYGLLQGGYTF. This chain connects TRBV6-5 to TRBJ1-2; D gene uncertain. CDR1 is MNHEY, CDR2 SVGAGI, per germline. Trimming left V 2 bases short and J 7 bases short, with 14 bases between. CDR3 length: 14 residues.

A remark on this clone: The junction shows a germline mismatch at one end, possibly a read error. The rearrangement links TRBV28 to TRBJ1-3, with D perhaps matching TRBD1 (5 bases). CDR3 size: 13 residues. Looked up from germline, CDR1 is MDHEN and CDR2 is SYDVKM. The DNA of the CDR3 is TGTGCCAGCAGTTGGGGGGGTGAACAGACTCTCGCCTTT. Its translation: CASSWGGEQTLAF.

V usage is TRBV3-1 (or the pseudogene TRBV3-2) and J usage is TRBJ1-6; no firm D call. V lost 5 bases, J lost 9 bases, and 11 bases lay in between. The CDR3 runs to 13 residues. Germline loops: CDR1 LGHDT, CDR2 YNNKEL (reference sequence). This CDR3 reads CASSYLSGSPLHF. The CDR3 DNA is TGTGCCAGCAGCTACCTTTCGGGTTCACCCCTCCACTTT.

The gene calls are TRBV7-2 and TRBJ2-7, with TRBD2 identical over 7 bases. Germline assignment: CDR1 SGHTA and CDR2 FQGNSA. V was pared by 1 base and J by 3 bases, with 9 bases of the junction left unmatched. This CDR3 spans 16 amino acids. The CDR3 bases are TGTGCCAGCAGCTTAGTCCCTAGCGGCAAAATCTACGAGCAGTACTTC. This sequence encodes CASSLVPSGKIYEQYF. The whole variable domain, remainder taken from reference TRBV7-2 and TRBJ2-7, is GAGVSQSPSNKVTEKGKDVELRCDPISGHTALYWYRQSLGQGLEFLIYFQGNSAPDKSGLPSDRFSAERTGGSVSTLTIQRTQQEDSAVYLCASSLVPSGKIYEQYFGPGTRLTVT.

The CDR3 reads CASSVSGKTDTQYF. The CDR3 nucleotides are TGTGCCAGCTCAGTGAGCGGGAAAACAGATACGCAGTATTTT. The rearrangement joins TRBV18 to TRBJ2-3; 7 bases fit TRBD2. The V gene's germline CDR1 is KGHSH and CDR2 LQKENI. Trimming cost V 5 bases and J 3 bases; bases outside gene matches: 5. This CDR3 region has 14 residues.

Here the CDR3 reads CASSPARGGPQETQYF. CDR3 sequence (DNA): TGTGCCAGCTCACCAGCTCGGGGGGGCCCTCAAGAGACCCAGTACTTC. The chain combines TRBV18 with TRBJ2-5, with TRBD2 matching over 8 bases. The junction had 7 bases not matched to a gene; V was cut back by 2 bases and J by 2 bases. This CDR3 is built from 16 residues. CDR1 KGHSH and CDR2 LQKENI come from the germline V gene.

This clone has only one observation. The chain has TRBV5-1 and TRBJ2-1; possibly TRBD2 for D (7 bases). V was pared by 4 bases and J by 8 bases, with 13 bases between. This CDR3 spans 13 amino acids. Germline CDR1 reads SGHRS; CDR2 reads YFSETQ. CDR3 amino acids: CASSRGARYEQFF. The CDR3 region has the DNA TGCGCCAGCAGCCGGGGGGCTAGATATGAGCAGTTCTTC.

V gene TRBV27 combines with J gene TRBJ2-7; TRBD2 matches at 11 bases. Germline CDR1 and CDR2: MNHEY and SMNVEV (reference sequence). V lost 6 bases to trimming and J lost 1 base; unmatched junction nucleotides: 5. The CDR3 length is 15 residues. CDR3 loop: CASSAGTSGSYEQYF. DNA for the CDR3: TGTGCCAGCAGCGCCGGGACTAGCGGTTCCTACGAGCAGTACTTC.

This clone was observed a single time. V is TRBV21-1 and J is TRBJ1-1; TRBD1 reflects the table's D call only, with no check against the DNA. TRBV21-1 is shown as a pseudogene. The CDR3 is made up of 14 amino acids. CDR3 DNA sequence: TGTGCCAGCAGCCCAAGGACAGGGTACACTGAAGCTTTCTTT. Translation gives CASSPRTGYTEAFF.

The genes are TRBV5-1 and TRBJ2-7; 9 positions match TRBD2. The CDR3 is made up of 15 amino acids. With V trimmed by 3 bases and J by 6 bases, 10 bases remained unmatched. Germline lookup yields CDR1 SGHRS and CDR2 YFSETQ. The CDR3 DNA is TGCGCCAGCAGCTCGGGTACAAGCGGGAGGCGCGAGCAGTACTTC. Protein product: CASSSGTSGRREQYF.

This clone was observed once. J is TRBJ1-2 and V is TRBV30; no definite D call. Germline values: CDR1 GTSNPN, CDR2 SVGIG (reference sequence). The CDR3 loop spans 12 amino acids. V lost 1 base and J lost 0, with 3 bases in between. The CDR3 region has the DNA TGTGCCTGGAGTGGGCCTAACTATGGCTACACCTTC. Protein product: CAWSGPNYGYTF.

This chain links TRBV29-1 with TRBJ2-3; D call uncertain. The V gene lost 7 bases and the J gene lost 9 bases, with 17 bases spanning the gap. The CDR3 covers 12 residues. Per the germline V gene, CDR1 is SQVTM and CDR2 is ANQGSEA. The CDR3 DNA reads TGCAGCGCCCAGTTGACACAGATAACGCAGTATTTT. It encodes CSAQLTQITQYF.

The rearrangement joins TRBV19 to TRBJ2-1; TRBD1 might be the D (5 bases). This CDR3 region has 14 residues. V lost 7 bases and J 9 bases, leaving 19 bases between the germline ends. CDR1 is LNHDA and CDR2 is SQIVND in the germline V gene (reference sequence). CDR3 region: CASKLQGEDGEQFF. The DNA for the CDR3 is TGTGCCAGTAAACTCCAGGGCGAGGATGGTGAGCAGTTCTTC.

The rearrangement links TRBV28 to TRBJ2-1; tentative D call: TRBD2 (6 bases). V dropped 5 bases and J dropped 6 bases, with 14 bases sitting between them. Germline V CDR1 and CDR2: MDHEN, SYDVKM. This CDR3 spans 14 amino acids. The CDR3 nucleotides read TGTGCCAGCAGTAAGGGCGGGACCGCCAATGAGCAGTTCTTC. Translated: CASSKGGTANEQFF.

This sequence joins TRBV10-3 and TRBJ2-5, with TRBD1 matching 9 bases. This CDR3 comprises 15 residues. CDR1 is ENHRY, CDR2 SYGVKD, per germline. V lost 6 bases to trimming and J lost 5 bases; unmatched junction nucleotides: 10. The CDR3 spells CAISPPGTGIETQYF. CDR3 bases: TGTGCCATCAGCCCTCCCGGGACAGGGATTGAGACCCAGTACTTC.

J is TRBJ2-2 and V is TRBV18; possible D gene TRBD2, 6 bases. The V end lost 3 bases, the J end lost 5 bases, and 16 bases lay between the germline ends. CDR1 is KGHSH and CDR2 is LQKENI in the germline V gene. This CDR3 has 16 residues. The CDR3 bases are TGTGCCAGCTCACCGGCGCAGGGACTTGAAACCGGGGAGCTGTTTTTT. This encodes CASSPAQGLETGELFF.

The chain combines TRBV9 with TRBJ2-3, with D possibly matching TRBD1 (6 bases). V dropped 1 base and J dropped 4 bases, with 13 bases sitting between them. Germline values: CDR1 SGDLS, CDR2 YYNGEE. The CDR3 sequence is 15 residues long. DNA for the CDR3: TGTGCCAGCAGCGTACGGCAGGGGTGGTCAGATACGCAGTATTTT. Encoded protein: CASSVRQGWSDTQYF.

This clone has just a few counts. The V and J genes are TRBV12-3 or TRBV12-4 and TRBJ2-1, with a tentative D call TRBD2 (6 bases). The V end lost 6 bases, the J end lost 7 bases, and 13 bases lay between the germline ends. The CDR3 covers 13 residues. The CDR3 sequence: CASRAGPENEQFF. The CDR3 DNA reads as TGTGCCAGCAGGGCGGGGCCAGAGAATGAGCAGTTCTTC.

The chain couples TRBV11-2 to TRBJ2-7; 8 bases map to TRBD1. The germline CDR1 and CDR2 sequences are SGHAT and FQNNGV. CDR3 length equals 15 residues. The V and J ends lost 5 bases and 6 bases, in that order; junction bases with no gene match: 12. The CDR3 DNA sequence: TGTGCCAGCAGCCCCCGGACAGGGATGGACCGCGAGCAGTACTTC. Protein: CASSPRTGMDREQYF.

The rearrangement uses TRBV6-2 or TRBV6-3 and TRBJ2-1; weak D call: TRBD1 (6 bases). The CDR3 runs 14 residues. With 1 base removed from V and 10 bases from J, the gap between germline ends came to 14 bases. CDR1 and CDR2 from the germline V gene are MNHEY and SVGEGT. This CDR3 is CASSYLAGRGEQFF. CDR3 DNA sequence: TGTGCCAGCAGTTACTTAGCAGGAAGGGGGGAGCAGTTCTTC.

The chain has TRBV7-9 and TRBJ2-3, with TRBD2 identical over 14 bases. The V and J ends lost 4 bases and 4 bases, in that order; junction bases with no gene match: 1. The CDR3 loop spans 15 amino acids. Germline V lookup: CDR1 SEHNR, CDR2 FQNEAQ (reference sequence). The CDR3 nucleotides are TGTGCCAGCAGCTCGGGACTAGCGGGAGCAGATACGCAGTATTTT. This encodes CASSSGLAGADTQYF.

DNA of the CDR3: TGCGCCAGCAGCTTGGACAGTACAAGCTCCTACAATGAGCAGTTCTTC. Translating it yields CASSLDSTSSYNEQFF. This chain uses TRBV5-1 with TRBJ2-1; no definite D call. Deletions cut 0 bases from V and 0 bases from J, with 10 bases between. This CDR3 comprises 16 residues. Germline V gene lookup returns CDR1 SGHRS and CDR2 YFSETQ.

The chain is built from TRBV7-6 and TRBJ1-2, with TRBD1 identical over 7 bases. The CDR3 covers 18 residues. V shed 1 base and J 6 bases; nucleotides not matched to a gene: 17. Looked up from germline, CDR1 is SGHVS and CDR2 is FNYEAQ. CDR3 in amino acids: CASSLGPGGPDRADGYTF. Here the CDR3 DNA reads TGTGCCAGCAGCTTAGGTCCCGGGGGACCAGACAGGGCTGATGGCTACACCTTC.